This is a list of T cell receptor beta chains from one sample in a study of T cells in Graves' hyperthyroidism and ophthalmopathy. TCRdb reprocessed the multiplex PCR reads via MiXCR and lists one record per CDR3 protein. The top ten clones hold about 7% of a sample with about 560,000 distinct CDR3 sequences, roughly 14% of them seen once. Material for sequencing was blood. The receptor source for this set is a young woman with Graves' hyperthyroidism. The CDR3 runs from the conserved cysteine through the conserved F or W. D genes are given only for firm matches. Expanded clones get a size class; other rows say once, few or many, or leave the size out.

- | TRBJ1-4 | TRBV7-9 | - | TGTGCCAGCAGCTTAGCTGGGATCCGGGACCGACTAAATGAAAAACTGTTTTTT | CASSLAGIRDRLNEKLFF
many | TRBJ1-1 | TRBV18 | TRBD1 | TGTGCCAGCTCAGGACAGGGGGTGAACACTGAAGCTTTCTTT | CASSGQGVNTEAFF
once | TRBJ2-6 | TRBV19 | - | TGTGCCAGTAGATTTACTGAGGCCTCTGGGGCCAACGTCCTGACTTTC | CASRFTEASGANVLTF
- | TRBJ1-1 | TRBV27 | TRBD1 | TGTGCCAGCAGTTTGAACCCAGGGGGCAGAAGCACTGAAGCTTTCTTT | CASSLNPGGRSTEAFF
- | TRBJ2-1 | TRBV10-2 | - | TGCCCGGGAAAACCCAATGACAATGAGCAGTTCTTC | CPGKPNDNEQFF
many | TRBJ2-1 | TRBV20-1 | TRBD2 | TGCAGTGCTAGAGTTGGTAGCGGGAGAGATGAGCAGTTCTTC | CSARVGSGRDEQFF
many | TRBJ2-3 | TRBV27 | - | TGTGCCAGCAGTGGAGTGGCTGCCACAGATACGCAGTATTTT | CASSGVAATDTQYF
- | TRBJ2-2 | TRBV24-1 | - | TGTGCCACCAGTGATTCGGACACCCTTTTGACCGGGGAGCTGTTTTTT | CATSDSDTLLTGELFF
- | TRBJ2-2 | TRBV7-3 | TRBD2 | TGTGCCAGCAGCTTAACTAGCGGGAGGTTCGCCGGGGAGCTGTTTTTT | CASSLTSGRFAGELFF
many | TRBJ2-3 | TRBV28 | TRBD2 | TGTGCCAGCAGTTTCCTACAACTAGCGGGAGTTTGGTCAGATACGCAGTATTTT | CASSFLQLAGVWSDTQYF
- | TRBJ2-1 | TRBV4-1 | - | TGCGCCAGCAGCCAAGCGGGAGAGGTCAATGAGCAGTTCTTC | CASSQAGEVNEQFF
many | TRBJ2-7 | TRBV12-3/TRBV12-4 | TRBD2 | TGTGCCAGCAGTCCCGGGACTAGCGGGAGGTATGGGCAGTACTTC | CASSPGTSGRYGQYF
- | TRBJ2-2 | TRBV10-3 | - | TGTGCCATCAGTGGGCGCGGAACGAACACCGGGGAGCTGTTTTTT | CAISGRGTNTGELFF
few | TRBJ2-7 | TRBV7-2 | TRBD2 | TGTGCCAGCAGTCCGGGACTAGAGGATTACGAGCAGTACTTC | CASSPGLEDYEQYF
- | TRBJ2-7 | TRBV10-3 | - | TGTGCCATCAGTGACTACGCCTACGAGCAGTACTTC | CAISDYAYEQYF
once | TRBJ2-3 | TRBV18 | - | TGTGCCAGCTCACCAGGGGCCCGACGGTCCCAAGATACGCAGTATTTC | CASSPGARRSQDTQYF
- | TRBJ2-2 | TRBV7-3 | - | TGTGCCAGCAGCTTAATGGCAGGGGGGACTGGCACCGGGGAGCTGTTTTTT | CASSLMAGGTGTGELFF
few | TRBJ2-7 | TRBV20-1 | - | TGCAGTGCCAGTGGTGTTACGGGGTTATTCTCCTACGAGCAGTACTTC | CSASGVTGLFSYEQYF
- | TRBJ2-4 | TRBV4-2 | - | TGTGCCAGCAGCCAAATTATGGAGCACATTCAGTACTTC | CASSQIMEHIQYF
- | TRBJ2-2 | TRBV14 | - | TGTGCCAGCAGCCACCTAAGCGGGGAGCTGTTTTTT | CASSHLSGELFF
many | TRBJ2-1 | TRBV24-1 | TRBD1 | TGTGCCACCAGTGACATACAGGGGGAGAGTCGTAGTGAGCAGTTCTTC | CATSDIQGESRSEQFF
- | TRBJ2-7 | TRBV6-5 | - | TGTGCCAGCAGTTACGCATATCCGGGACGGGCCTACGAGCAGTACTTC | CASSYAYPGRAYEQYF
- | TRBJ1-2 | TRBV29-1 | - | TGCAGCGTTGCCCACGCTCACTATGGCTACACCTTC | CSVAHAHYGYTF
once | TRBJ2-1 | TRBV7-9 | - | TGTGCCAGCAGCTTATTTACCGGGAGTCGGCAGTTCTTC | CASSLFTGSRQFF
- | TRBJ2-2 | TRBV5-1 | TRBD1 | TGCGCCAGCCGGGACAGGGCCGACACCGGGGAGCTGGTTTTT | CASRDRADTGELVF
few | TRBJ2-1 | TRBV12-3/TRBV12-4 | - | TGTGCCAGCAGTTTGAGGGTGAGAAATGAGCAGTTCTTC | CASSLRVRNEQFF
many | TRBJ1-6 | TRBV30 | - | TGTGCCTGGAGGGGCAACACAGGGACACCCCTCCACTTT | CAWRGNTGTPLHF
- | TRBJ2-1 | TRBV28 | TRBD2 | TGTGCCAGCAGCCCCTTAGGACTAGCGGAATACAATGAGCAGTTCTTC | CASSPLGLAEYNEQFF
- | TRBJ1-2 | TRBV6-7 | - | TGTGCCAGCAGTTACCGGGGGGGAGTAACCTTCTATGGCTACACCTTC | CASSYRGGVTFYGYTF
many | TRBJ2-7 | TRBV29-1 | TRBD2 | TGCAGCGGGGCTAGCGGTCCCTACGAGCAGTACTTC | CSGASGPYEQYF
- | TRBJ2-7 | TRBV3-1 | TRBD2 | TGTGCCAGCAGCCGGAGGATCCTAGCGGGAGACTGGGACGAGCAGTACTTC | CASSRRILAGDWDEQYF
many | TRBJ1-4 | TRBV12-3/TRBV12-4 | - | TGTGCCAGCAGTTTAGCGGAAGGGTCCGGGTTTTATGAAAAACTGTTTTTT | CASSLAEGSGFYEKLFF
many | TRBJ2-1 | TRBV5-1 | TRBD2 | TGCGCCAGCAGCCCGGCACCGGGACTAACCTACAATGAGCAGTTCTTC | CASSPAPGLTYNEQFF
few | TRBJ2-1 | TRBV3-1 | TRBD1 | TGTGCCAGCAGAGCAGGACAGGGGGCCAGCTACAATGAGCAGTTCTTC | CASRAGQGASYNEQFF
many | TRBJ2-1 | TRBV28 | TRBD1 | TGTGCCAGCAGTTTTTTGGACAGGGATGATGAGCAGTTCTTC | CASSFLDRDDEQFF
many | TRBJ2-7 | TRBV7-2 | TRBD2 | TGTGCCAGCAGCTTAGTGGGAGGGAACTACGAGCAGTACTTC | CASSLVGGNYEQYF
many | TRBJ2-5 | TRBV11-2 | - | TGTGCCAGCACCCCGGGGACAACGGTTCAGACCCAGTACTTC | CASTPGTTVQTQYF
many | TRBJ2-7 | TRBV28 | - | TGTGCCAGCAGTCCATCGGGCCTCCTCTCCTACGAGCAGTACTTC | CASSPSGLLSYEQYF
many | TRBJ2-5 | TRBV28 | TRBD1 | TGTGCCACCTCCTCAGGGGGAGAGGAGACCCAGTACTTC | CATSSGGEETQYF
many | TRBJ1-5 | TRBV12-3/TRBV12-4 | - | TGTGCCAGCAGTTTAGCGGGGGCAGGGGATCAGCCCCAGCATTTT | CASSLAGAGDQPQHF
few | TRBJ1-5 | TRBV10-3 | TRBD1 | TGTGCCATCAGTGAGACAGGGGGAGGCAATCAGCCCCAGCATTTT | CAISETGGGNQPQHF
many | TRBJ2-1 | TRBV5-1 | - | TGCGCCAGCAGCTTTACAGGGTTCGAGCAGTTCTTC | CASSFTGFEQFF
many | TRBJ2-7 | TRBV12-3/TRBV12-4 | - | TGCCCCACCTCACTTCGAGGGCGTTACGAGCAGTACTTC | CPTSLRGRYEQYF
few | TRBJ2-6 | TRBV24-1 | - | TGTGCCACCAGTGGCCCCCCCGAGGGAATTGGGGCCAACGTCCTGACTTTC | CATSGPPEGIGANVLTF
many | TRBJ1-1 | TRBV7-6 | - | TGTGCCAGCAGCCTCCTCAGGGCTGATGAAGCTTTCTTT | CASSLLRADEAFF
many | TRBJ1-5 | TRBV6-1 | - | TGTGCCAGCAGCGTGAGCGCGGGGTATCAGCCCCAGCATTTT | CASSVSAGYQPQHF
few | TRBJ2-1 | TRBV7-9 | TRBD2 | TGTGCCAGCAGCTTACCCGACCTGACTAGCGGGAGGCCCTCCTACAATGAGCAGTTCTTC | CASSLPDLTSGRPSYNEQFF
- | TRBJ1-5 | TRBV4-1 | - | TGCGCCAGCAGCACGGGTCTTAGCAATCAGCCCCAGCATTTT | CASSTGLSNQPQHF
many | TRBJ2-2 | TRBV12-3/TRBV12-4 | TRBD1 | TGTGCCAGCTACAGGGGGCAGACCGGGGAGCTGTTTTTT | CASYRGQTGELFF
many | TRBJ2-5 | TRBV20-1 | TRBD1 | TGCAGTGCCCGAACGGGACAGGGGGGAGAGACCCAGTACTTC | CSARTGQGGETQYF